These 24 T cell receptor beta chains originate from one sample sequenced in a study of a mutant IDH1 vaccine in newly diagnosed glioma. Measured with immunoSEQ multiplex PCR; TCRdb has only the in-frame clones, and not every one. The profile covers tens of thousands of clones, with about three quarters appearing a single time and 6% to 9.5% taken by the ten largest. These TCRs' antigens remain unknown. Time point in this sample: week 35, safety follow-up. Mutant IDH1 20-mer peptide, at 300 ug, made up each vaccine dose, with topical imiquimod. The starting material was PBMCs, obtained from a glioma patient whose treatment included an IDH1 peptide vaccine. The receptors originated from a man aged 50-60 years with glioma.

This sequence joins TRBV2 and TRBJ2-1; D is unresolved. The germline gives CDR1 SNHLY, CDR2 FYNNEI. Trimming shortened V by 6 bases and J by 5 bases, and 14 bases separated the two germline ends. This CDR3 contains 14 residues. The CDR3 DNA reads TGTGCCAGCAGCGTCTTATCGAAACACAATGAGCAGTTCTTC. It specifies CASSVLSKHNEQFF.

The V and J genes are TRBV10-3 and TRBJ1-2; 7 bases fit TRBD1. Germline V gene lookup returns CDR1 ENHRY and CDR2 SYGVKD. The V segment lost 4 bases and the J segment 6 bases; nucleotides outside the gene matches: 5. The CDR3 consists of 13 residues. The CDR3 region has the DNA TGTGCCATCAGTGGTGGAGGGGGCGATGGCTACACCTTC. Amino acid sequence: CAISGGGGDGYTF.

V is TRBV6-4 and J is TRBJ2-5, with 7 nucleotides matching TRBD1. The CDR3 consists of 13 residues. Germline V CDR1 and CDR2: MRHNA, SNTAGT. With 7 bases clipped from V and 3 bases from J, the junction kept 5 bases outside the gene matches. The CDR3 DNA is TGTGCCAGCATGAGGGACAGAGAAGAGACCCAGTACTTC. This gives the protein CASMRDREETQYF.

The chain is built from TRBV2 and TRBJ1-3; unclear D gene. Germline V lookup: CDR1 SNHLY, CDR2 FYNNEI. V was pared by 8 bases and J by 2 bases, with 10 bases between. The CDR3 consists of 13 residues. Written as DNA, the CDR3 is TGTGCCAGCGAGGGAGAGGCTGGAAACACCATATATTTT. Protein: CASEGEAGNTIYF.

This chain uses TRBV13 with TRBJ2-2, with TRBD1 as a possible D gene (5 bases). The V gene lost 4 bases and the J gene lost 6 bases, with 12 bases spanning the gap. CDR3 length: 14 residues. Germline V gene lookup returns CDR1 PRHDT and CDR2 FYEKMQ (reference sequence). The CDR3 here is CASSSSQGAGELFF. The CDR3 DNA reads TGTGCCAGCAGCTCCTCGCAGGGTGCCGGGGAGCTGTTTTTT.

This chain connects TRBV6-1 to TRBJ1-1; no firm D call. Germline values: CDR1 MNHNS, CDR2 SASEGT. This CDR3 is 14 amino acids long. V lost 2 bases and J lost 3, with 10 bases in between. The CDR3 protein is CASSEIVGYTEAFF. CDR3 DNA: TGTGCCAGCAGTGAAATCGTGGGGTACACTGAAGCTTTCTTT.

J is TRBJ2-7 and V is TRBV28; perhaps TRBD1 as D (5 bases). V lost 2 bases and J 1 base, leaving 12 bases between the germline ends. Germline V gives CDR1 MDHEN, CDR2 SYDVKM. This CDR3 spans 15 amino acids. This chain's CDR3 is CASSLPSAGSYEQYF. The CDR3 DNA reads TGTGCCAGCAGTTTACCCTCCGCAGGGTCCTACGAGCAGTACTTC.

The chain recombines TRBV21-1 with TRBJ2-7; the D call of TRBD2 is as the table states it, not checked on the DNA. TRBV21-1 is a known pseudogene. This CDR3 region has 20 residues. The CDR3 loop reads CASSNRDRGRGLAGVREQYF. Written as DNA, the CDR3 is TGTGCCAGCAGCAACCGGGACAGGGGCCGGGGGCTAGCGGGAGTAAGGGAGCAGTACTTC.

This CDR3 reads CASRTDRMDTGELFF. The CDR3 DNA is TGTGCCAGCAGAACGGACAGGATGGACACCGGGGAGCTGTTTTTT. This chain joins TRBV6-6 and TRBJ2-2, with 7 positions matching TRBD1. The CDR3 totals 15 residues. Germline lookup yields CDR1 MNHNY and CDR2 SVGAGI (reference sequence). Trimming cost V 6 bases and J 3 bases; bases outside gene matches: 7.

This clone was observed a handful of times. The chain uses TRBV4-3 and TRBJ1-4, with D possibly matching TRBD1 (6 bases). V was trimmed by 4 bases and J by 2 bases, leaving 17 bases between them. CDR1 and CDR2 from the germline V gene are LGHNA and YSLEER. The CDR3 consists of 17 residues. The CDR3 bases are TGCGCCAGCAGCCCCCAAGGGGGACAAATGACTAATGAAAAACTGTTTTTT. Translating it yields CASSPQGGQMTNEKLFF.

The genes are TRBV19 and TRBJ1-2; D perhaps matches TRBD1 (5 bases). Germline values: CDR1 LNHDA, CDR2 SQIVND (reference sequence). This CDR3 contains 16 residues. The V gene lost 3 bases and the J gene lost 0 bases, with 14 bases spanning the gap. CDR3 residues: CASSILGDEANYGYTF. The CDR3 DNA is TGTGCCAGTAGTATTCTCGGGGACGAAGCTAACTATGGCTACACCTTC.

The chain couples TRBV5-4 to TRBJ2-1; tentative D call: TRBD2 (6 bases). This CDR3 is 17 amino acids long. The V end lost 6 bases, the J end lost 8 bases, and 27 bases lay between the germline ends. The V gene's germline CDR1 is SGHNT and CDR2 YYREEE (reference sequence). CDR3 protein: CASKLNVRDSGGDEQFF. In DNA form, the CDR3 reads TGTGCCAGCAAACTTAATGTCCGGGACTCGGGTGGGGATGAGCAGTTCTTC.

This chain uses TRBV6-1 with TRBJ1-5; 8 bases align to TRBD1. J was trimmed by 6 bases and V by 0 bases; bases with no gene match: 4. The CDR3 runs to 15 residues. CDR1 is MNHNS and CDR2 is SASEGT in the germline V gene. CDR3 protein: CASSEALGQGQPQHF. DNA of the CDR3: TGTGCCAGCAGTGAAGCGTTAGGACAGGGTCAGCCCCAGCATTTT.

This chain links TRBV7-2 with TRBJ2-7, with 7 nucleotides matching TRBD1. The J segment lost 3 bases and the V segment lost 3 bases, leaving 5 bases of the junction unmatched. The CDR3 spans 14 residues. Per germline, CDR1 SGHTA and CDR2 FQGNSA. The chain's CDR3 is CASSFGDRDYEQYF. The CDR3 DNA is TGTGCCAGCAGCTTTGGGGACAGAGACTACGAGCAGTACTTC.

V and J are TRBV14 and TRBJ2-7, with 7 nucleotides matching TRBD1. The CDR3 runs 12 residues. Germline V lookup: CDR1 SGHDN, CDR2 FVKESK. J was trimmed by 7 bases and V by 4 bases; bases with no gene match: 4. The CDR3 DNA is TGTGCCAGCAGCCGTGACAGGGCTGAGCAGTACTTC. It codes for CASSRDRAEQYF. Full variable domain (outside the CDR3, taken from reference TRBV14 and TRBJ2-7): EAGVTQFPSHSVIEKGQTVTLRCDPISGHDNLYWYRRVMGKEIKFLLHFVKESKQDESGMPNNRFLAERTGGTYSTLKVQPAELEDSGVYFCASSRDRAEQYFGPGTRLTVT.

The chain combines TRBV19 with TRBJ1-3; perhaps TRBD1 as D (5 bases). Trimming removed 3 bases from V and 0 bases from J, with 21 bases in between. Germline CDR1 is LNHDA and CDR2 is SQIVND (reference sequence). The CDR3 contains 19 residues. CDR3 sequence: CASSIVSGTLTYSGNTIYF. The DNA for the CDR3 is TGTGCCAGTAGTATTGTCTCGGGGACTCTAACCTACTCTGGAAACACCATATATTTT.

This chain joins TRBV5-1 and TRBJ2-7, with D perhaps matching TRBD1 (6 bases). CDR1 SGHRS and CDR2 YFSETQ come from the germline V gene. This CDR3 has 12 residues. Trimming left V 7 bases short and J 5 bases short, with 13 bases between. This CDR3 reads CASGGQTNEQYF. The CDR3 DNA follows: TGCGCCAGCGGTGGACAGACAAACGAGCAGTACTTC. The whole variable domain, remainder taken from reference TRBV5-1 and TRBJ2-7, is KAGVTQTPRYLIKTRGQQVTLSCSPISGHRSVSWYQQTPGQGLQFLFEYFSETQRNKGNFPGRFSGRQFSNSRSEMNVSTLELGDSALYLCASGGQTNEQYFGPGTRLTVT.

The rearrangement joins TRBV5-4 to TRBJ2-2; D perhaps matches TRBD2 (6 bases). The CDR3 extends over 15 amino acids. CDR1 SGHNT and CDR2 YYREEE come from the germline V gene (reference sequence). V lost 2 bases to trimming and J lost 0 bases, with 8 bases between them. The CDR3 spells CASSFASANTGELFF. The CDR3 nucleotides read TGTGCCAGCAGCTTCGCTAGCGCGAACACCGGGGAGCTGTTTTTT.

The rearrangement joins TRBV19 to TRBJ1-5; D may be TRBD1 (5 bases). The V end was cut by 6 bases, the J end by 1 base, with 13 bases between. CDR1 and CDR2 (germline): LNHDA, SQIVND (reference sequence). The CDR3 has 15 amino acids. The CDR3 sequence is CASRESWGSNQPQHF. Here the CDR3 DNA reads TGTGCCAGTAGGGAATCGTGGGGGAGCAATCAGCCCCAGCATTTT.

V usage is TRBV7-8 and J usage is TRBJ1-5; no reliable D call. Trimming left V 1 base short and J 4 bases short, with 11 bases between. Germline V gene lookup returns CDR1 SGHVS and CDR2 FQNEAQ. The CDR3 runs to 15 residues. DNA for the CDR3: TGTGCCAGCAGCTTAGGATTCAGAAGTAATCAGCCCCAGCATTTT. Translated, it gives CASSLGFRSNQPQHF.

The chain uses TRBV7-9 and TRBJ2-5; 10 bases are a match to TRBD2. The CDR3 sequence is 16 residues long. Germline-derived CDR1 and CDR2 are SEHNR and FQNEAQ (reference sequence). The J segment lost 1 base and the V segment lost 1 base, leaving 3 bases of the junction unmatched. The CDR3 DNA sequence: TGTGCCAGCAGCTTAGGAGCGGGGGGGCTCCAAGAGACCCAGTACTTC. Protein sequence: CASSLGAGGLQETQYF.

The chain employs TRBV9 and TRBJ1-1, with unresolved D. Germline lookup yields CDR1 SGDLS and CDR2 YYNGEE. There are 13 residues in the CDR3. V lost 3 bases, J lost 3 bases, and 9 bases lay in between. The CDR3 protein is CASSASPHTEAFF. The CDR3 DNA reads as TGTGCCAGCAGCGCCAGCCCCCACACTGAAGCTTTCTTT.

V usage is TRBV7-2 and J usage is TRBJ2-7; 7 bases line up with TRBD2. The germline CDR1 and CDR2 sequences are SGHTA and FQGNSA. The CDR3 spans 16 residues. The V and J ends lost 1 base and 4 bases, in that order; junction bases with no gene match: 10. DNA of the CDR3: TGTGCCAGCAGCTTAGGCGCGGGAGTCAAATCGTACGAGCAGTACTTC. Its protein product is CASSLGAGVKSYEQYF.

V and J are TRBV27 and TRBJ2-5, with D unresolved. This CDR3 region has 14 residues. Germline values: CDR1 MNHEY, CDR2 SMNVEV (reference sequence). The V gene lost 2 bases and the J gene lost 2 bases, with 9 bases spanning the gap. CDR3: CASSLPGQQETQYF. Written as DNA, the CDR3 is TGTGCCAGCAGTTTACCCGGCCAGCAAGAGACCCAGTACTTC.